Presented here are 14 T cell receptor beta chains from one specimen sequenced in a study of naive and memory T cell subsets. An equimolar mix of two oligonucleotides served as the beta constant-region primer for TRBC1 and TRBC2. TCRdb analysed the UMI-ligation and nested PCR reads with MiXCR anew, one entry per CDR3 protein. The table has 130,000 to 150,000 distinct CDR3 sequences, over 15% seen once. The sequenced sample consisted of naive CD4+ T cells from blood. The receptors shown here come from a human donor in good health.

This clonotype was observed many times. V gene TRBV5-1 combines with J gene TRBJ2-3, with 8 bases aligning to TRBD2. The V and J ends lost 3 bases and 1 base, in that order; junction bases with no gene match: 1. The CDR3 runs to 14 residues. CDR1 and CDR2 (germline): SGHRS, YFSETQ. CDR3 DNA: TGCGCCAGCAGCTCGACTAGCGGCACAGATACGCAGTATTTT. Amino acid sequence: CASSSTSGTDTQYF.

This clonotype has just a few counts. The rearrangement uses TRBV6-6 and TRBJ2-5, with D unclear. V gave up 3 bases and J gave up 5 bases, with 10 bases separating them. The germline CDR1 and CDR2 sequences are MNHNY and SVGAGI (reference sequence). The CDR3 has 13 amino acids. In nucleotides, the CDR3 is TGTGCCAGCAGTTATTGGTCGGAGGAGACCCAGTACTTC. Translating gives CASSYWSEETQYF.

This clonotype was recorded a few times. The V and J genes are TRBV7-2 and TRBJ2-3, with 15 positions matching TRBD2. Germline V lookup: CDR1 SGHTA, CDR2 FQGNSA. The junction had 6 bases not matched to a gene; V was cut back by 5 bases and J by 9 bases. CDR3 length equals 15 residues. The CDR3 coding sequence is TGTGCCAGCAGCCAGGCGGGACTAGCGGGAGGAACGCAGTATTTT. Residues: CASSQAGLAGGTQYF. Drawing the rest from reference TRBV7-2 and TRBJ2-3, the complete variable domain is GAGVSQSPSNKVTEKGKDVELRCDPISGHTALYWYRQSLGQGLEFLIYFQGNSAPDKSGLPSDRFSAERTGGSVSTLTIQRTQQEDSAVYLCASSQAGLAGGTQYFGPGTRLTVL.

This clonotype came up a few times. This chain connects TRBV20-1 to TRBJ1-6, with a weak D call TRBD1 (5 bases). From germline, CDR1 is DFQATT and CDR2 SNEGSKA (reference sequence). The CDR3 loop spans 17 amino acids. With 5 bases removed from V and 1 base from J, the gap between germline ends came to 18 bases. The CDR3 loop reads CSAAPLGPSSYNSPLHF. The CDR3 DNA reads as TGCAGTGCTGCCCCGCTGGGGCCGTCTTCCTATAATTCACCCCTCCACTTT.

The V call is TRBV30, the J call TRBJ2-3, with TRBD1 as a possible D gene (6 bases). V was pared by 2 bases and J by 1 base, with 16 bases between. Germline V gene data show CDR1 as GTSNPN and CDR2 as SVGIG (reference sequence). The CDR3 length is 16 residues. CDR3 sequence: CAWSPALGGGTDTQYF. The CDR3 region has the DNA TGTGCCTGGAGTCCGGCTCTAGGGGGAGGCACAGATACGCAGTATTTT.

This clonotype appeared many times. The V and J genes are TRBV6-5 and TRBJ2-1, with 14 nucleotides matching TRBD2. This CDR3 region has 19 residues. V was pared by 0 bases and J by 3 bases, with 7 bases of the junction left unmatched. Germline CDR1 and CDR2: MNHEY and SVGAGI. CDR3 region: CASSYSGTSGRRYYNEQFF. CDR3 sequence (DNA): TGTGCCAGCAGTTACTCCGGGACTAGCGGGAGACGATACTACAATGAGCAGTTCTTC.

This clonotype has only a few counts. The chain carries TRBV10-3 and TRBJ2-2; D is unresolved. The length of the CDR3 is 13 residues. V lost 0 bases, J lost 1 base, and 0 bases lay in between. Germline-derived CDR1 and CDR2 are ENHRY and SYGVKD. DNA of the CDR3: TGTGCCATCAGTGAGTCGAACACCGGGGAGCTGTTTTTT. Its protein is CAISESNTGELFF.

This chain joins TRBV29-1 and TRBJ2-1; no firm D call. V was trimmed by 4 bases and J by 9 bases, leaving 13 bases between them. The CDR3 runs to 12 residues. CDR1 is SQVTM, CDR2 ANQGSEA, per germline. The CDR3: CSVGGDGGEQFF. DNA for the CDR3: TGCAGCGTTGGAGGCGACGGTGGTGAGCAGTTCTTC.

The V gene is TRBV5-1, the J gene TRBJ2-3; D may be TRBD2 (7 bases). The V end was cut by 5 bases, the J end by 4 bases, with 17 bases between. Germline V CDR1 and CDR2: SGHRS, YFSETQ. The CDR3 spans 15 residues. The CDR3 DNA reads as TGCGCCAGCAGGATGGGGGCCGGGGGGTCAGATACGCAGTATTTT. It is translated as CASRMGAGGSDTQYF.

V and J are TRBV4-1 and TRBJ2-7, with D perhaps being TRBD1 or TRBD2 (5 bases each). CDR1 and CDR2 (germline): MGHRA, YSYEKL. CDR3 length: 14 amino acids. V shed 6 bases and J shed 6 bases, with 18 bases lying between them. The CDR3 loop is CASRPYNSGGEQYF. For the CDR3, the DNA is TGCGCCAGCAGACCCTACAACAGTGGGGGCGAGCAGTACTTC.

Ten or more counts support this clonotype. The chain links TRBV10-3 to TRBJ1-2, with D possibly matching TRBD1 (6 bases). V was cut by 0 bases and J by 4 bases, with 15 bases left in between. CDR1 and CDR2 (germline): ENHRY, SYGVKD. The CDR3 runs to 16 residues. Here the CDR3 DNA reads TGTGCCATCAGTGAGTCGCTGACAGGACTTTTCTATGGCTACACCTTC. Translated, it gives CAISESLTGLFYGYTF.

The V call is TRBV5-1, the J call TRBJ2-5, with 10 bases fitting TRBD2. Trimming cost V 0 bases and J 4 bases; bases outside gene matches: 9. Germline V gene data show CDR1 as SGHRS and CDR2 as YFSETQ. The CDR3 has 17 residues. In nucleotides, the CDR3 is TGCGCCAGCAGCTTGGCGAGCGGGAGGGGGTACCGAGAGACCCAGTACTTC. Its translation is CASSLASGRGYRETQYF.

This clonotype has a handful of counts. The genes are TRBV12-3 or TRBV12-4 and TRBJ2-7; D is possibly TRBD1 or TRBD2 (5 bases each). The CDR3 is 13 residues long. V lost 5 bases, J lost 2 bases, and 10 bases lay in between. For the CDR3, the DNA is TGTGCCAGCAGTGCCGTGGGGGCCTACGAGCAGTACTTC. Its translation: CASSAVGAYEQYF.

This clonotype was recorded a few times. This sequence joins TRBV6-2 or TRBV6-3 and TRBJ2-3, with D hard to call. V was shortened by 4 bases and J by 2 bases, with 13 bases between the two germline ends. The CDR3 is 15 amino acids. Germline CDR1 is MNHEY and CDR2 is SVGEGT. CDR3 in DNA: TGTGCCAGCAGTTCTTATAGTCGACCCACAGATACGCAGTATTTT. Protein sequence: CASSSYSRPTDTQYF.